This T cell receptor (beta chain) comes out of a study of T cells in narcolepsy. The study's findings and limits: Some memory CD4+ repertoires had no autoreactive clone sequences.

Produced via immunoSEQ multiplex PCR; TCRdb's table is partial and in-frame only. The sample lists 30,000 to 40,000 clones; 82% were seen once. About this clone itself: What it binds is unknown.

Material for sequencing was CD45RA- memory CD4+ T cells from PBMCs. This clonotype was obtained from a human donor with narcolepsy.

The CDR3 protein is CAATRGAFF. Here the CDR3 DNA reads TGTGCCGCCACACGGGGAGCTTTCTTT. The chain uses TRBV27 and TRBJ1-1; D unresolved. Germline assignment: CDR1 MNHEY and CDR2 SMNVEV (reference sequence). This CDR3 is 9 amino acids long. With 11 bases removed from V and 10 bases from J, the gap between germline ends came to 11 bases.